This T cell receptor beta chain came from a study of radiotherapy plus CTLA-4 blockade in lung cancer. Overall study context: Objective responses occurred in around 20% of patients; over 30% had disease control. Points from the study as a whole: Peripheral blood showed expansion of tumor-derived TCR clones after radiotherapy and ipilimumab. Together with interferon-beta, which increased in serum after radiation, early dynamic changes in blood T cell clones were reportedly the best predictors of response.

Chemo-refractory metastatic non-small-cell lung cancer patients were treated with focal radiation plus CTLA-4 blockade with ipilimumab. This clone has a handful of counts. Antigen unknown. Method: immunoSEQ multiplex PCR; TCRdb's copy keeps in-frame clones and lacks some. Found here are about 88,000 clones, about three quarters of them singletons; the top ten hold about 14%. Sequencing was performed on peripheral blood, taken from a patient treated with radiotherapy plus ipilimumab. The TCR sequence derives from a human donor with non-small cell lung cancer that progressed on radiotherapy plus ipilimumab.

Written as DNA, the CDR3 is TGTGCCAGCAGCTTGGCGGGGGGGAAGGTCGAGCAGTACTTC. Translating gives CASSLAGGKVEQYF. The chain is built from TRBV5-4 and TRBJ2-7; 8 bases are a match to TRBD2. CDR1 and CDR2 (germline): SGHNT, YYREEE (reference sequence). V lost 0 bases, J lost 6 bases, and 5 bases stayed unmatched. The CDR3 spans 14 residues.